Following are 9 T cell receptor beta chains from one sample sequenced in a study of vaccination and CD4 T cells after COVID-19. Cultured CD4+ T cells had their DNA profiled by the Oncomine TCR Beta short-read assay. Via MiXCR, TCRdb re-called the PCR reads, giving one row per CDR3 protein. Among about 19,000 distinct CDR3 sequences, under 60% were seen once, and the ten largest hold under 3%. Their recognized antigens are unknown. Treatment given: roughly 10-day PBMC culture with coronavirus spike peptide pools or control peptides (ViraFEST assay). Sequenced material: CD4+ T cells from blood, cultured in vitro, taken after SARS-CoV-2 vaccination. The receptors originated from a human donor who had recovered from COVID-19.

The chain carries TRBV6-1 and TRBJ2-3; D gene uncertain. V gave up 6 bases and J gave up 1 base, with 8 bases separating them. The CDR3 contains 13 residues. Germline V gene data show CDR1 as MNHNS and CDR2 as SASEGT. The CDR3 DNA reads as TGTGCCAGCAGGTCCGAGGGCACAGATACGCAGTATTTT. Translated: CASRSEGTDTQYF.

The chain links TRBV19 to TRBJ1-2; 8 positions agree with TRBD1. The CDR3 length is 15 residues. The ends lost 4 bases at V and 7 bases at J; junction bases unmatched: 11. The germline CDR1 and CDR2 sequences are LNHDA and SQIVND (reference sequence). The CDR3, as DNA: TGTGCCAGTAGTACCCCTCTGGACAGGGAGGCTGGCTACACCTTC. This gives the protein CASSTPLDREAGYTF.

The chain recombines TRBV20-1 with TRBJ2-1; D may be TRBD1 or TRBD2 (5 bases each). The CDR3 runs to 15 residues. CDR1 and CDR2 (germline): DFQATT, SNEGSKA (reference sequence). Trimming shortened V by 4 bases and J by 7 bases, and 20 bases separated the two germline ends. CDR3 nucleotide sequence: TGCAGTGCTAAGGTAGTAGGGACCCCCTCAAATGAGCAGTTCTTC. Translating gives CSAKVVGTPSNEQFF.

The chain is built from TRBV6-2 or TRBV6-3 and TRBJ2-2; TRBD2 might be the D (5 bases). CDR1 is MNHEY and CDR2 is SVGEGT in the germline V gene. CDR3 size: 14 residues. The V gene lost 6 bases and the J gene lost 2 bases, with 10 bases spanning the gap. The CDR3 bases are TGTGCCAGCAGAGAGGACTTCAACACCGGGGAGCTGTTTTTT. Amino acids: CASREDFNTGELFF.

This clonotype was observed a handful of times. The rearrangement uses TRBV20-1 and TRBJ2-7; 7 nucleotides align to TRBD2. The CDR3 is 15 amino acids. The V and J ends lost 3 bases and 3 bases, in that order; junction bases with no gene match: 11. Germline V gives CDR1 DFQATT, CDR2 SNEGSKA (reference sequence). This chain's CDR3 is CSASGLAGAIYEQYF. The CDR3, as DNA: TGCAGTGCTAGCGGTCTGGCGGGAGCTATCTACGAGCAGTACTTC.

Here the CDR3 reads CASSFGQASGANVLTF. The DNA of the CDR3 is TGTGCCAGTAGTTTTGGACAGGCCTCTGGGGCCAACGTCCTGACTTTC. The chain is built from TRBV19 and TRBJ2-6; 7 nucleotides align to TRBD1. V dropped 5 bases and J dropped 0; count of bases not matched to a gene: 4. Germline-derived CDR1 and CDR2 are LNHDA and SQIVND (reference sequence). The CDR3 contains 16 residues.

This chain links TRBV7-2 with TRBJ2-7; no clear D. This CDR3 is 16 amino acids long. V gave up 4 bases and J gave up 0 bases, with 16 bases separating them. CDR1 SGHTA and CDR2 FQGNSA come from the germline V gene. The CDR3 coding sequence is TGTGCCAGCAGCTGGCTTACCACTCAGAGCTCCTACGAGCAGTACTTC. Its translation: CASSWLTTQSSYEQYF. Combining the CDR3 with reference TRBV7-2 and TRBJ2-7 gives the whole variable domain GAGVSQSPSNKVTEKGKDVELRCDPISGHTALYWYRQSLGQGLEFLIYFQGNSAPDKSGLPSDRFSAERTGGSVSTLTIQRTQQEDSAVYLCASSWLTTQSSYEQYFGPGTRLTVT.

This rearrangement joins TRBV20-1 to TRBJ2-3, with D maybe TRBD1 (5 bases). The V gene lost 3 bases and the J gene lost 4 bases, with 11 bases spanning the gap. The CDR3 is made up of 13 amino acids. Germline-derived CDR1 and CDR2 are DFQATT and SNEGSKA (reference sequence). The CDR3 DNA reads as TGCAGTGCTAGCCGAATAGGGGCAGATACGCAGTATTTT. Translated, it gives CSASRIGADTQYF.

The V and J genes are TRBV6-2 or TRBV6-3 and TRBJ2-1; 7 bases line up with TRBD1. In germline, CDR1 is MNHEY, CDR2 SVGEGT. The CDR3 length is 16 residues. The V segment lost 6 bases and the J segment 6 bases; nucleotides outside the gene matches: 14. As DNA, the CDR3 is TGTGCCAGCAGACCCCGGACAGGTTTCCCCACCAATGAGCAGTTCTTC. Its protein product is CASRPRTGFPTNEQFF.